Listed below are T cell receptor beta chains from one sample, sequenced in a study of metastatic and nonmetastatic thyroid tumors. MiXCR reprocessed the PCR reads for TCRdb. The table has roughly 18,000 clones, 20% to 25% seen once. Specimen: tumor tissue. Source of these receptors: a female donor with papillary thyroid cancer or a benign thyroid nodule (not recorded which). Some clones in this sample may be carry-over from other donors' samples. Both conserved end residues are part of each CDR3. The D gene is left open where the match is weak. The size of a clone is reported for some rows only, either as once, few or many, or as a class for expanded clones.

V	J	D	size	CDR3	DNA
TRBV6-4	TRBJ2-1	.	.	CASSDPRGGYNEQFF	TGTGCCAGCAGTGACCCTAGAGGGGGGTACAATGAGCAGTTCTTC
TRBV20-1	TRBJ1-1	.	medium-sized	CSAASRIMNTEAFF	TGCAGTGCCGCCTCACGTATCATGAACACTGAAGCTTTCTTT
TRBV6-1	TRBJ2-7	.	few	CASSTSDRLHEQYF	TGTGCCAGCAGCACATCCGACAGGCTCCACGAGCAGTACTTC
TRBV6-1	TRBJ1-6	TRBD1	few	CASGGQGNSPLHF	TGTGCCAGCGGGGGACAGGGGAATTCACCCCTCCACTTT
TRBV5-1	TRBJ1-3	.	medium-sized	CASSLAESSGNTIYF	TGCGCCAGCAGCTTGGCGGAGTCCTCTGGAAACACCATATATTTT
TRBV28	TRBJ1-2	.	few	CASSLGVQSPYCYTF	TGTGCCAGCAGTTTAGGGGTACAGTCCCCCTATTGCTACACCTTC
TRBV7-9	TRBJ2-7	.	many	CASTPNYGGGEQYF	TGTGCCAGCACCCCAAATTATGGTGGGGGCGAGCAGTACTTC
TRBV15	TRBJ2-2	TRBD2	many	CATTLGGGTGELFF	TGTGCCACCACCCTTGGGGGGGGGACCGGGGAGCTGTTTTTT
TRBV6-5	TRBJ1-5	.	few	CASSYDRHQPQHF	TGTGCCAGCAGTTACGACAGGCATCAGCCCCAGCATTTT
TRBV5-8	TRBJ2-5	TRBD1	many	CASSPRGKETQYF	TGTGCCAGCAGCCCCAGGGGGAAAGAGACCCAGTACTTC
TRBV6-1	TRBJ2-7	TRBD2	.	CASGSLAPLYEQYF	TGTGCCAGCGGGTCACTAGCGCCACTCTACGAGCAGTACTTC
TRBV6-1	TRBJ2-5	.	few	CASSEGGEETQYF	TGTGCCAGCAGTGAAGGCGGGGAAGAGACCCAGTACTTC
TRBV5-1	TRBJ2-3	.	once	CASSLGYRGGQGDTQYF	TGCGCCAGCAGCTTAGGATACAGGGGAGGGCAAGGAGATACGCAGTATTTT
TRBV20-1	TRBJ2-1	TRBD2	many	CSARRLAGEGEQFF	TGCAGTGCTAGGCGACTAGCGGGAGAGGGTGAGCAGTTCTTC
TRBV24-1	TRBJ2-3	.	many	CAIQGIGTDTQYF	TGTGCCATACAGGGCATTGGCACAGATACGCAGTATTTT
TRBV28	TRBJ2-3	.	many	CASSLFGDTQYF	TGTGCCAGCAGTTTATTCGGGGATACGCAGTATTTT
TRBV5-1	TRBJ2-1	TRBD2	.	CASRFTSGNEQFF	TGCGCCAGCAGATTTACTAGCGGAAATGAGCAGTTCTTC
TRBV6-5	TRBJ2-7	.	.	CASSSLGPYEQYF	TGTGCCAGCAGTTCGCTGGGTCCCTACGAGCAGTACTTC
TRBV20-1	TRBJ1-6	.	.	CSAIRSDNSPLHF	TGCAGTGCTATCAGGTCGGATAATTCACCCCTCCACTTT
TRBV24-1	TRBJ2-1	TRBD2	many	CATSDGLAGVDEQFF	TGTGCCACCAGTGATGGACTAGCGGGAGTGGATGAGCAGTTCTTC
TRBV11-1	TRBJ2-7	TRBD2	.	CASSGRGGYEQYF	TGTGCCAGTAGCGGGAGGGGGGGCTACGAGCAGTACTTC
TRBV11-2	TRBJ1-6	.	.	CASSLDGWKNSPLHF	TGTGCCAGCAGCTTAGACGGGTGGAAAAATTCACCCCTCCACTTT
TRBV6-1	TRBJ2-2	TRBD1	.	CASSKGQGYIGELFF	TGTGCCAGCAGTAAAGGACAGGGTTATATCGGGGAGCTGTTTTTT
TRBV12-3/TRBV12-4	TRBJ2-7	TRBD1	many	CASSAVGQGLYEQYF	TGTGCCAGCAGTGCCGTAGGACAGGGGCTTTACGAGCAGTACTTC
TRBV6-1	TRBJ1-2	TRBD1	medium-sized	CASRPRGYWFGYTF	TGTGCCAGCAGACCCAGGGGGTACTGGTTTGGCTACACCTTC
TRBV5-8	TRBJ1-1	.	.	CASSLGSWVRTEAFF	TGTGCCAGCAGCTTGGGAAGTTGGGTAAGGACTGAAGCTTTCTTT
TRBV5-1	TRBJ2-5	TRBD1	.	CASSLGQGVVKTQYF	TGCGCCAGCAGCTTAGGACAGGGGGTAGTAAAGACCCAGTACTTC
TRBV29-1	TRBJ2-7	.	many	CSVVRPAAGAYEQYF	TGCAGCGTTGTAAGGCCGGCGGCAGGAGCCTACGAGCAGTACTTC
TRBV6-1	TRBJ2-1	TRBD2	many	CASSEAIGTSGSEQFF	TGTGCCAGCAGTGAAGCTATCGGGACTAGCGGGAGTGAGCAGTTCTTC
TRBV6-2/TRBV6-3	TRBJ2-1	.	many	CASSHSRYEQFF	TGTGCCAGCAGCCATAGTAGGTATGAGCAGTTCTTC
TRBV9	TRBJ2-2	.	many	CASSVGADPTGGELFF	TGTGCCAGCAGCGTAGGGGCGGACCCCACGGGCGGGGAGCTGTTTTTT
TRBV2	TRBJ2-5	TRBD2	many	CASRGGSGRETQYF	TGTGCCAGCAGGGGGGGTAGCGGGAGAGAGACCCAGTACTTC
TRBV20-1	TRBJ2-1	.	medium-sized	CSARDWQTYNEQFF	TGCAGTGCTAGGGACTGGCAAACCTACAATGAGCAGTTCTTC
TRBV28	TRBJ2-5	.	many	CASSSLVRAVRQETQYF	TGTGCCAGCAGTTCCCTCGTTAGGGCAGTGAGACAAGAGACCCAGTACTTC
TRBV4-1	TRBJ1-2	.	.	CASSQDTGLGYGYTF	TGCGCCAGCAGCCAAGATACGGGGTTAGGGTATGGCTACACCTTC
TRBV6-2/TRBV6-3	TRBJ2-7	.	few	CASSSGGSGYEQYF	TGTGCCAGCTCCTCCGGTGGGAGTGGCTACGAGCAGTACTTC
TRBV6-5	TRBJ1-2	TRBD1	few	CASSYRTGYGYTF	TGTGCCAGCAGTTACAGGACAGGGTATGGCTACACCTTC
TRBV2	TRBJ2-3	.	many	CASSVFTDTQYF	TGTGCCAGCAGTGTATTTACTGATACGCAGTATTTT
TRBV20-1	TRBJ2-1	TRBD2	many	CSASLGLAGETSYNEQFF	TGCAGTGCTAGTCTGGGACTAGCGGGAGAAACGTCCTACAATGAGCAGTTCTTC
TRBV16	TRBJ2-4	TRBD1	many	CASSHLDRDIQYF	TGTGCCAGCAGCCATTTGGACAGGGACATTCAGTACTTC
TRBV5-5	TRBJ1-1	.	many	CASSLDQDPRVAEAFF	TGTGCCAGCAGCTTGGATCAAGACCCGAGGGTGGCTGAAGCTTTCTTT
TRBV5-1	TRBJ1-2	.	.	CASSLVGSASPNYGYTF	TGCGCCAGCAGCTTGGTCGGGTCAGCCTCCCCCAACTATGGCTACACCTTC
TRBV20-1	TRBJ2-6	TRBD2	many	CSANGTSGSGANVLTF	TGCAGTGCAAACGGGACTAGCGGCTCTGGAGCCAACGTCCTGACTTTC
TRBV4-3	TRBJ2-1	.	many	CASSQDWGETEQFF	TGCGCCAGCAGCCAAGATTGGGGGGAAACTGAGCAGTTCTTC
TRBV19	TRBJ2-1	.	many	CASSIAVLGAARANEQFF	TGTGCCAGTAGTATAGCTGTATTAGGGGCGGCGCGGGCCAATGAGCAGTTCTTC
TRBV13	TRBJ2-7	TRBD2	few	CASSRGTSGAPYEQYF	TGTGCCAGCAGCCGCGGGACTAGCGGAGCCCCTTACGAGCAGTACTTC
TRBV6-1	TRBJ2-7	.	many	CASNGGSAYEQYF	TGTGCCAGCAACGGCGGATCAGCCTACGAGCAGTACTTC
TRBV19	TRBJ2-3	TRBD2	many	CASSIRTSGTSTDTQYF	TGTGCCAGTAGTATCCGGACTAGCGGGACTAGCACAGATACGCAGTATTTT
TRBV6-2/TRBV6-3	TRBJ2-7	TRBD2	few	CSSSTYWTSGRYF	TGTTCCAGCAGTACCTACTGGACTAGCGGGAGATACTTC
TRBV6-1	TRBJ1-2	.	.	CASSEMLRSNYGYTF	TGTGCCAGCAGTGAAATGCTGCGAAGTAACTATGGCTACACCTTC
TRBV7-2	TRBJ2-7	.	large	CASSLAPGSGREQYF	TGTGCCAGCAGCTTAGCCCCCGGGTCAGGGCGCGAGCAGTACTTC
TRBV28	TRBJ1-4	TRBD1	many	CASSSLGQGWMKGLFF	TGTGCCAGCAGTTCCCTAGGACAGGGTTGGATGAAGGGGCTGTTTTTT
TRBV7-9	TRBJ2-5	.	many	CASSFIFDQETQYF	TGTGCCAGCAGCTTTATTTTCGACCAAGAGACCCAGTACTTC
TRBV7-8	TRBJ1-5	.	many	CASSPNRRQPQHF	TGTGCCAGCAGCCCCAACAGGCGTCAGCCCCAGCATTTT
TRBV28	TRBJ2-7	TRBD1	.	CGCSLGTEIYEQYF	TGTGGGTGCAGTTTAGGGACAGAGATCTACGAGCAGTACTTC
TRBV11-2	TRBJ2-1	.	many	CASSLSDNEQFF	TGTGCCAGCAGCTTATCTGACAATGAGCAGTTCTTC
TRBV2	TRBJ1-5	.	many	CASRAGQRNQPQHF	TGTGCCAGCAGAGCTGGACAGAGGAATCAGCCCCAGCATTTT
TRBV28	TRBJ1-1	.	few	CASKEGGNTEAFF	TGTGCCAGCAAAGAGGGAGGGAACACTGAAGCTTTCTTT
TRBV7-9	TRBJ1-6	.	.	CASSASPQPSPLHF	TGTGCCAGCTCCGCGAGCCCACAGCCTTCACCCCTCCACTTT
TRBV19	TRBJ1-4	.	many	CASSIATNEKLLF	TGTGCCAGTAGTATAGCAACTAATGAAAAACTGCTTTTT